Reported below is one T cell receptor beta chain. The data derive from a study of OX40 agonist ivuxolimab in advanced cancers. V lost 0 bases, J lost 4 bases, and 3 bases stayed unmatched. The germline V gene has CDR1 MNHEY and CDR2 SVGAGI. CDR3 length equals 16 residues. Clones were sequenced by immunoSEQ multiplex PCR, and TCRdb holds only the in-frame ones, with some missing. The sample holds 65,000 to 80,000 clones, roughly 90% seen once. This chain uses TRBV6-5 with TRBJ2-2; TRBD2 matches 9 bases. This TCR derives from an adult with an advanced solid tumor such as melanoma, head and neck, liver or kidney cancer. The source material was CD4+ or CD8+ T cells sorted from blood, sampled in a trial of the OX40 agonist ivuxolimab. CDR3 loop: CASSYSLAGVTGELFF. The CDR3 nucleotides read TGTGCCAGCAGTTACTCATTAGCGGGGGTCACCGGGGAGCTGTTTTTT.